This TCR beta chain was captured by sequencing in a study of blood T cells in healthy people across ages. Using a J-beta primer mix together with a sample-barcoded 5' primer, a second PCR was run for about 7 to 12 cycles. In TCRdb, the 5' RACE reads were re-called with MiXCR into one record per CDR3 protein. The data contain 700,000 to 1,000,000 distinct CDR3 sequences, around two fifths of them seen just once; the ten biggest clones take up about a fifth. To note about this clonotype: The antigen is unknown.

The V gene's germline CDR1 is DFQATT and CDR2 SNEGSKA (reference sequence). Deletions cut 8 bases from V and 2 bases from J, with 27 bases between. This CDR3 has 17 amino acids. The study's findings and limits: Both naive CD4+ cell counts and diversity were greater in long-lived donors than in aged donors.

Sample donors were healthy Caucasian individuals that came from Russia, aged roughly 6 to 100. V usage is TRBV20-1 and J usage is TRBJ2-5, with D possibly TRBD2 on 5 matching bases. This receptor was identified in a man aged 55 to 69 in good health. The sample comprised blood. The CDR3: CSTTRINRPGSQETQYF. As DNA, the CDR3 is TGCAGTACTACGAGGATTAACAGACCGGGAAGTCAAGAGACCCAGTACTTC.